A single T cell receptor beta chain is shown here with its context. The antigen remains unidentified. The ends lost 6 bases at V and 4 bases at J; junction bases unmatched: 5. The CDR3 is 13 amino acids. CDR1 SNHLY and CDR2 FYNNEI come from the germline V gene. This sample was taken from a study of cytomegalovirus exposure and HLA in healthy donors. Turning to the study itself: Both the 120 validation repertoires and the approximately 700 first-cohort repertoires used the same platform, as reported by a later analysis. The study, taken as a whole, reports: Three CMV-associated chains were confirmed in vitro to be specific for CMV antigens. Researchers catalogued some 160 TCR beta chains as cytomegalovirus-associated.

Libraries were prepared by immunoSEQ multiplex PCR; TCRdb keeps only in-frame clonotypes and omits some of them. The sample lists 130,000 or so clones; approximately 90% were seen once. Sequencing was carried out using PBMCs. The clonotype originates from a woman in her 30s in good health and CMV-seropositive. The V gene is TRBV2, the J gene TRBJ1-2; 7 bases map to TRBD1. Here the CDR3 DNA reads TGTGCCAGCAGGGACTCAGGGGGCTATGGCTACACCTTC. The encoded protein is CASRDSGGYGYTF.